This T cell receptor (beta chain) comes out of a study of shared clonotypes between healthy human individuals. Generated by immunoSEQ multiplex PCR, the TCRdb table keeps only in-frame clones and is missing some. The table has around 300,000 clones, about nine tenths seen once. V was pared by 3 bases and J by 5 bases, with 4 bases of the junction left unmatched. The length of the CDR3 is 16 residues. Germline CDR1 is MGHRA and CDR2 is YSYEKL. The sample taken for sequencing was memory CD8+ T cells sorted from blood. Subset described: CD45RO+ cells pooled with CCR7-negative TemRA cells. The gene calls are TRBV4-1 and TRBJ2-7; 16 bases are a match to TRBD2. This clonotype was sampled from a man aged 18 to 29 in good health. DNA for the CDR3: TGCGCCAGCAGCCAGGGACTAGCGGGAGGGCCGGACGAGCAGTACTTC. Translated: CASSQGLAGGPDEQYF.